This record looks at one T cell receptor (beta chain) sequence and its context. These data belong to a study of blood T cell repertoires in COVID-19. At the level of the study: From T cells, B-cell-depleted T cells, or PBMCs came the material, which was cDNA or gDNA.

CDR1 is KGHDR, CDR2 SFDVKD, per germline. CDR3 length equals 17 residues. Trimming shortened V by 2 bases and J by 1 base, and 13 bases separated the two germline ends. Original processing methods: Amplification from reference gene primers served as the basis for estimated nucleated cell counts. Sequencing was performed with immunoSEQ multiplex PCR; in TCRdb, only in-frame clones are kept and a portion is missing. Clone size and V and J calls were adopted from that table, with D and trimming inferred from the DNA. The table records over 85,000 clones, about 87% of them present only once. The sequence was collected from a man between 50 and 59 years old with active or convalescent COVID-19. The sequenced material came from peripheral blood. The rearrangement links TRBV24-1 to TRBJ2-2, with D possibly TRBD2 on 5 matching bases. The CDR3 DNA sequence: TGTGCCACCAGTGATTCAGGCCCTGAGGGGAACACCGGGGAGCTGTTTTTT. Its protein is CATSDSGPEGNTGELFF.